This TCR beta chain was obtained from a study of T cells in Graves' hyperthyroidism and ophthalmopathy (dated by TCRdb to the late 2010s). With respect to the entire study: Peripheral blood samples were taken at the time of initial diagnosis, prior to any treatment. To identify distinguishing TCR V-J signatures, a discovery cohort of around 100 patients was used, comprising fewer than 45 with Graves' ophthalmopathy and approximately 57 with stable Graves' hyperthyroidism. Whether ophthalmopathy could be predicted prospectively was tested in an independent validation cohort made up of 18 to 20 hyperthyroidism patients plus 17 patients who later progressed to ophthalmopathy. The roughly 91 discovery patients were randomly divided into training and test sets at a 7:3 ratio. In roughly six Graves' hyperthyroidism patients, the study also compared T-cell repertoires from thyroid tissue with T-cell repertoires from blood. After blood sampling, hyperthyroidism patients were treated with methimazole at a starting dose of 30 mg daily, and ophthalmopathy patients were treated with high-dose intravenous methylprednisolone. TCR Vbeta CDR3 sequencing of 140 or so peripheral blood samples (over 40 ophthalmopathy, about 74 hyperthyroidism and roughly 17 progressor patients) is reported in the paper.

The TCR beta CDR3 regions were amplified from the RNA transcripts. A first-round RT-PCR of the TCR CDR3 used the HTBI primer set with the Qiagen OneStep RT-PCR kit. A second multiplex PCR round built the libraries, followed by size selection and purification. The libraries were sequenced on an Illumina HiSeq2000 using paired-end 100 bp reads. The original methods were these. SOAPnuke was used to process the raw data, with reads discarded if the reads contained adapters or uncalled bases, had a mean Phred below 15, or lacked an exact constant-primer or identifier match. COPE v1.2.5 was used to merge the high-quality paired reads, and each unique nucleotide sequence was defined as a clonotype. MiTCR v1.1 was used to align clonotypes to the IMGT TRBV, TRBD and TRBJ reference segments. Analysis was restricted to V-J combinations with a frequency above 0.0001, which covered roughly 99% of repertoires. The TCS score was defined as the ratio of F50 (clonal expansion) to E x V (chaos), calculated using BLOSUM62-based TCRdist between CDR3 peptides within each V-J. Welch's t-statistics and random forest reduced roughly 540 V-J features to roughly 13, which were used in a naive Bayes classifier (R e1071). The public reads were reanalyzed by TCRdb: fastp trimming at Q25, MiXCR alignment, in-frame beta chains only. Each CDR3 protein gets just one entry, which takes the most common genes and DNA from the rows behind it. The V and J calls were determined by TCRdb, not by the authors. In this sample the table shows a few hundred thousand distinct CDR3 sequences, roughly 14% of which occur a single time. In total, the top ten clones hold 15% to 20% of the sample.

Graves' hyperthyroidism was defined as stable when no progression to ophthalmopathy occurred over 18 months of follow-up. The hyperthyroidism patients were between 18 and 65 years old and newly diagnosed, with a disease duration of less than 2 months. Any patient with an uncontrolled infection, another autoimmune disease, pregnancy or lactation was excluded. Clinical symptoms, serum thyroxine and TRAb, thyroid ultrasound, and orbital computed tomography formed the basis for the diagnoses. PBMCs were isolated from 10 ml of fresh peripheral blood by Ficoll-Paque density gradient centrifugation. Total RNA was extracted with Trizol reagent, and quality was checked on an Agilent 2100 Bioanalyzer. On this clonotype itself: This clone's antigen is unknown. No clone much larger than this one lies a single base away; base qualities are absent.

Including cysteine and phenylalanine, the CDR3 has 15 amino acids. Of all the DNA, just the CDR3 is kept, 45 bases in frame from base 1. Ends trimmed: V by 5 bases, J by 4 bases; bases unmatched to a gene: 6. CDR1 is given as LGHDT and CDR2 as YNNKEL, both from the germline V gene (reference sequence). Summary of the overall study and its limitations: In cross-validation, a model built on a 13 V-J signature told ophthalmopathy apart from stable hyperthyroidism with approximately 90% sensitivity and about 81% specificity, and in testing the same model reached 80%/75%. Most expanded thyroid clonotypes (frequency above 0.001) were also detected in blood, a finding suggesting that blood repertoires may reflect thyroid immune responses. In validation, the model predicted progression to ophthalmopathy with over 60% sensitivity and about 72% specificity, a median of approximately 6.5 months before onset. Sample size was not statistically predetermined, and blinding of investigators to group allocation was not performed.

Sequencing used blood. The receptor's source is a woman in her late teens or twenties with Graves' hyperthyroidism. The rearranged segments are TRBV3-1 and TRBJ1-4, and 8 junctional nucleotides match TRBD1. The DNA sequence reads TGTGCCAGCAGCTCCCCAGGGGGCCGTAATGAAAAACTGTTTTTT. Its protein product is CASSSPGGRNEKLFF.